The 14 T cell receptor beta chains reported below all come from one sample, sequenced in a study of blood T cells in healthy people across ages (dated by TCRdb to about 2015). The library relied on 5' RACE. Sequencing was carried out with an Illumina HiSeq 2500. A second about 7 to 12 cycle PCR used a sample-barcoded 5' primer and a J-beta primer mix. Starting from the raw public reads, TCRdb applied fastp trimming at Q25, assembled clones with MiXCR and retained in-frame beta chains. Rows merge per CDR3 protein into single entries with the most common DNA and genes. This sample lists fewer than 1,000,000 distinct CDR3 sequences; around 43% were detected once. Around 21% of the sample comes from the top ten. Source material: blood. Receptor source: a man in his fifties or sixties in good health.

V gene TRBV27 combines with J gene TRBJ2-7, with TRBD1 matching 8 bases. After removal of 6 bases from V and 0 bases from J, the junction contained 4 bases not matched to a gene. The CDR3 spans 14 residues. Germline lookup yields CDR1 MNHEY and CDR2 SMNVEV (reference sequence). This CDR3 is CASSRTGNSYEQYF. In nucleotides, the CDR3 is TGTGCCAGCAGCCGGACAGGGAACTCCTACGAGCAGTACTTC.

The gene calls are TRBV20-1 and TRBJ1-1; TRBD1 matches at 9 bases. The germline CDR1 and CDR2 sequences are DFQATT and SNEGSKA (reference sequence). The CDR3 consists of 13 residues. After removal of 5 bases from V and 11 bases from J, the junction contained 12 bases not matched to a gene. The CDR3 is CSAGGGQGRIAFF. In DNA, the CDR3 is TGCAGTGCTGGGGGGGGACAGGGAAGGATTGCTTTCTTT.

This chain connects TRBV28 to TRBJ2-4; TRBD1 aligns across 8 bases. The J segment lost 5 bases and the V segment lost 4 bases, leaving 4 bases of the junction unmatched. CDR1 is MDHEN and CDR2 is SYDVKM in the germline V gene. The CDR3 spans 14 residues. The CDR3 is CASSSQDRENIQYF. CDR3 nucleotides: TGTGCCAGCAGTTCCCAGGACAGGGAAAACATTCAGTACTTC.

The chain combines TRBV6-5 with TRBJ2-7, with a possible D match to TRBD2 (6 bases). The V gene's germline CDR1 is MNHEY and CDR2 SVGAGI. V was cut by 11 bases and J by 4 bases, with 12 bases left in between. The CDR3 runs to 11 residues. This CDR3 reads CAGGERYEQYF. CDR3 bases: TGTGCCGGCGGGGAGAGGTACGAGCAGTACTTC.

The chain joins TRBV5-1 to TRBJ1-4; 8 bases align to TRBD1. V was pared by 4 bases and J by 6 bases, with 2 bases of the junction left unmatched. Germline lookup yields CDR1 SGHRS and CDR2 YFSETQ. The CDR3 is made up of 13 amino acids. The CDR3 DNA reads TGCGCCAGCAGCGGACAGGGAGATGAAAAACTGTTTTTT. Encoded protein: CASSGQGDEKLFF.

The J gene is TRBJ2-3, the V gene TRBV20-1, with 15 bases aligning to TRBD2. Trimming at V came to 3 bases and at J to 4 bases, leaving 5 bases not matched to a gene. CDR1 is DFQATT, CDR2 SNEGSKA, per germline (reference sequence). This CDR3 spans 16 amino acids. CDR3 coding DNA: TGCAGTGCTAGGGGGACTAGCGGGGGGAGAGCAGATACGCAGTATTTT. It is translated as CSARGTSGGRADTQYF.

J is TRBJ2-4 and V is TRBV15, with 9 nucleotides matching TRBD1. The DNA end favors TRBJ2-7, so the J call may be wrong. Per germline, CDR1 LNHNV and CDR2 YYDKDF (reference sequence). The CDR3 loop spans 13 amino acids. The CDR3 sequence is CATRDRGTHEQYF. CDR3 nucleotide sequence: TGTGCCACCAGGGACAGGGGAACCCACGAGCAGTACTTC.

The sample holds a few counts of this clonotype. In DNA form, the CDR3 reads TGTGCCAGCAGATCGTGGACTAGCGTAGAGACCCAGTACTTC. Encoded protein: CASRSWTSVETQYF. This sequence joins TRBV12-3 or TRBV12-4 and TRBJ2-5; TRBD2 matches at 9 bases. The CDR3 runs to 14 residues. The trim removed 6 bases at V and 4 bases at J, leaving 6 bases unmatched.

A few counts support this clonotype. The chain recombines TRBV4-3 with TRBJ2-1; the D gene is possibly TRBD2 (6 bases). The CDR3 consists of 16 residues. Per germline, CDR1 LGHNA and CDR2 YSLEER. Between the trimmed V and J ends, which lost 0 bases and 2 bases, there was a span of 11 bases. This chain's CDR3 is CASSQERGMTYNEQFF. CDR3 in DNA: TGCGCCAGCAGCCAAGAGCGGGGCATGACCTACAATGAGCAGTTCTTC.

Regarding this clonotype: This may be a read error, as it is one base from a much larger clone. The V and J genes are TRBV18 and TRBJ2-5; a possible D gene is TRBD2 (5 bases). The DNA matches TRBJ2-7 better at its end, which makes the J call doubtful. The CDR3 consists of 13 residues. Per the germline V gene, CDR1 is KGHSH and CDR2 is LQKENI. CDR3 amino acids: CASSRGEGCEQYF. The CDR3 DNA follows: TGTGCCAGCTCACGTGGAGAGGGCTGCGAGCAGTACTTC.

There are a few counts of this clonotype. This chain joins TRBV5-5 and TRBJ2-5; possibly TRBD1 or TRBD2 for D (6 bases each). V was clipped by 3 bases and J by 3 bases, with 18 bases between them. Germline V gene data show CDR1 as SGHKS and CDR2 as YYEKEE (reference sequence). The CDR3 totals 16 residues. CDR3 amino acids: CASSSSTRGEKETQYF. DNA for the CDR3: TGTGCCAGCAGCTCTAGTACTAGGGGGGAAAAAGAGACCCAGTACTTC.

In this sample, this clonotype turned up a few times. CDR3 nucleotide sequence: TGTGCCAGCAGCCCCGGGGGCGATATTTCGGGCTACACCTTC. This sequence encodes CASSPGGDISGYTF. The gene calls are TRBV7-2 and TRBJ1-2; a weak D match, TRBD1 (6 bases). In germline, CDR1 is SGHTA, CDR2 FQGNSA. The CDR3 is 14 residues long. With 5 bases removed from V and 8 bases from J, the gap between germline ends came to 18 bases.

This clonotype was observed a handful of times. The rearrangement links TRBV7-2 to TRBJ2-1, with a possible D match to TRBD1 (6 bases). The CDR3 covers 14 residues. The germline V gene has CDR1 SGHTA and CDR2 FQGNSA. V was cut by 1 base and J by 9 bases, with 13 bases left in between. The CDR3 region is CASSLVLGQIEQFF. The CDR3 DNA is TGTGCCAGCAGCTTAGTATTAGGACAGATTGAGCAGTTCTTC. Full variable domain (missing parts from reference TRBV7-2 and TRBJ2-1): GAGVSQSPSNKVTEKGKDVELRCDPISGHTALYWYRQSLGQGLEFLIYFQGNSAPDKSGLPSDRFSAERTGGSVSTLTIQRTQQEDSAVYLCASSLVLGQIEQFFGPGTRLTVL.

This clonotype was observed a few times. This rearrangement joins TRBV4-1 to TRBJ2-5; 9 bases align to TRBD2. CDR1 and CDR2 (germline): MGHRA, YSYEKL. The CDR3 has 17 residues. The J segment lost 0 bases and the V segment lost 1 base, leaving 6 bases of the junction unmatched. The CDR3 coding sequence is TGCGCCAGCAGCCAAGGTCGGGCTAGCGGGGACCAAGAGACCCAGTACTTC. Protein sequence: CASSQGRASGDQETQYF.